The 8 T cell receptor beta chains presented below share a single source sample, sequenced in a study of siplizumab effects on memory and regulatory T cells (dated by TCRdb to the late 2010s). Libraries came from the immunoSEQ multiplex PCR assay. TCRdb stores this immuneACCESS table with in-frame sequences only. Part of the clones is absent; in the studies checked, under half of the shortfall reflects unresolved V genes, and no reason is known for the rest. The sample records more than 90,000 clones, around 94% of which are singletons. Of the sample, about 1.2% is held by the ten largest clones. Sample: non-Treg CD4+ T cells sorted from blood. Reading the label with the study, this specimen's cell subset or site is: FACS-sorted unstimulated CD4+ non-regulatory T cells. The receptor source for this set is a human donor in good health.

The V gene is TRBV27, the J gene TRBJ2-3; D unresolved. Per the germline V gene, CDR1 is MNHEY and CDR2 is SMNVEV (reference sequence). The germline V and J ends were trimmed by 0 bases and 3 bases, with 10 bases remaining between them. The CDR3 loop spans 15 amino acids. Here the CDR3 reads CASSLSYDGTDTQYF. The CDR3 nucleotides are TGTGCCAGCAGTTTATCGTACGATGGAACAGATACGCAGTATTTT.

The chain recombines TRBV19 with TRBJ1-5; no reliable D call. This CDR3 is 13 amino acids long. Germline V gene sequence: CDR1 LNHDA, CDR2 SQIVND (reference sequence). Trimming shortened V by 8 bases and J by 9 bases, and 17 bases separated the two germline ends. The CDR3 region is CASQILGLGPQHF. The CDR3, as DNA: TGTGCCAGTCAGATCCTAGGGCTTGGGCCCCAGCATTTT.

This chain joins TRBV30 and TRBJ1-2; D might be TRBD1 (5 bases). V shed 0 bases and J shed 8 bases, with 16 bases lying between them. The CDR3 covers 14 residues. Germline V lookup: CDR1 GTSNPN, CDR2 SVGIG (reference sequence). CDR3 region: CAWSVRAGRYGYTF. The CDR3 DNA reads TGTGCCTGGAGTGTTCGGGCAGGGAGATACGGCTACACCTTC. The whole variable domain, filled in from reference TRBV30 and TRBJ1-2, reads SQTIHQWPATLVQPVGSPLSLECTVEGTSNPNLYWYRQAAGRGLQLLFYSVGIGQISSEVPQNLSASRPQDRQFILSSKKLLLSDSGFYLCAWSVRAGRYGYTFGSGTRLTVV.

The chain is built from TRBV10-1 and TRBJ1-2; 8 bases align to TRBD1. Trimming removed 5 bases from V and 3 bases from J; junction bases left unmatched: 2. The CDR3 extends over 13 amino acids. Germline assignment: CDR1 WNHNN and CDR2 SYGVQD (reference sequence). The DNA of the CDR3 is TGCGCCAGCAGTTTGGACAGGGACTATGGCTACACCTTC. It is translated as CASSLDRDYGYTF.

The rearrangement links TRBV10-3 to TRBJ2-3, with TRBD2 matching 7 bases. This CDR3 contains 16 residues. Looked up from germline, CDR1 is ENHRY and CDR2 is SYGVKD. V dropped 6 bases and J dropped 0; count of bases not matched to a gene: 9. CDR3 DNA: TGTGCCATCAGGGCGGCTAGCGGATCTAGCACAGATACGCAGTATTTT. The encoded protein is CAIRAASGSSTDTQYF.

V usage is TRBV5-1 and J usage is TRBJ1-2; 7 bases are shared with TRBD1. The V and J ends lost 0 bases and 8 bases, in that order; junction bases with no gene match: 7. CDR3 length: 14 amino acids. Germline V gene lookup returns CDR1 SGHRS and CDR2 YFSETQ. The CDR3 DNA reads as TGCGCCAGCAGCTTGGTACCGACAGGGCAGGGCTACACCTTC. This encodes CASSLVPTGQGYTF.

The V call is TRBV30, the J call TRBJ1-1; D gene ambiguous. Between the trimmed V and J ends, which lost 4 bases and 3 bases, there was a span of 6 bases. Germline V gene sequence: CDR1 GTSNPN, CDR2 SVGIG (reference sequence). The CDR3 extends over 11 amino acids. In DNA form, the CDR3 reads TGTGCCTGGATAAGGCACACTGAAGCTTTCTTT. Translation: CAWIRHTEAFF. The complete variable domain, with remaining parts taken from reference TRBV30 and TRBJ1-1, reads SQTIHQWPATLVQPVGSPLSLECTVEGTSNPNLYWYRQAAGRGLQLLFYSVGIGQISSEVPQNLSASRPQDRQFILSSKKLLLSDSGFYLCAWIRHTEAFFGQGTRLTVV.

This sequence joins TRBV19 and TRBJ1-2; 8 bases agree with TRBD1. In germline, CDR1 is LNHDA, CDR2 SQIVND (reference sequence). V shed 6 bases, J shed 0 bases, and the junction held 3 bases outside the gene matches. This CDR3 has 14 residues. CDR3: CASRTGDTNYGYTF. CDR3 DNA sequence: TGTGCCAGTAGGACAGGGGATACTAACTATGGCTACACCTTC. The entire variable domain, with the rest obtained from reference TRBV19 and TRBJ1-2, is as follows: DGGITQSPKYLFRKEGQNVTLSCEQNLNHDAMYWYRQDPGQGLRLIYYSQIVNDFQKGDIAEGYSVSREKKESFPLTVTSAQKNPTAFYLCASRTGDTNYGYTFGSGTRLTVV.